The T cell receptor beta chain described here comes from a study of OX40 agonist ivuxolimab in advanced cancers. Looking at the study overall: The study gave patients intravenous ivuxolimab at 0.01 to 10 mg/kg every 2 weeks.

The assay was immunoSEQ multiplex PCR, and TCRdb's table has in-frame clones only and misses some. The profile covers nearly 20,000 clones, with 83% appearing a single time and about 20% taken by the ten largest. In regard to this clone: What it binds is not known.

Overall study results and limits: Some nonresponders also had low normalized T-cell clonal expansion. Among expanded peripheral T cells, antigen specificity went undetermined. At 0.1 to 3.0 mg/kg, CD4+ and CD8+ blood T cells expanded clonally by week 6.

Trimming removed 3 bases from V and 7 bases from J, with 12 bases in between. There are 13 residues in the CDR3. Germline loops: CDR1 MDHEN, CDR2 SYDVKM. The rearrangement links TRBV28 to TRBJ1-1; D gene ambiguous. The origin of this receptor is an adult with an advanced solid tumor such as melanoma, head and neck, liver or kidney cancer. The sequencing used CD4+ or CD8+ T cells sorted from blood, collected in a trial of the OX40 agonist ivuxolimab. CDR3 loop: CASSFVGQNEAFF. The CDR3 bases are TGTGCCAGCAGTTTTGTCGGGCAGAATGAAGCTTTCTTT.